This T cell receptor beta chain was recovered during a study of human T cells and chemical hapten exposure. TCRdb recomputed calls from the RACE reads with MiXCR, one row per CDR3 protein. The sample records about 85,000 distinct CDR3 sequences, 7.5% to 9.5% being singletons. The study, taken as a whole, reports: Expanded TCR sets contained significantly more large CDR3 similarity clusters than controls.

This clonotype came up many times. Its antigen is unknown. V gave up 2 bases and J gave up 3 bases, with 11 bases separating them. Germline V gives CDR1 MNHEY, CDR2 SVGEGT. The CDR3 length is 15 residues. Time point denoted: pre-sensitization, week 0. Documented treatment: therapeutic diphenylcyclopropenone sensitization with weekly scalp DPC. Total RNA extraction was carried out from unfractionated whole blood. The rearrangement uses TRBV6-2 or TRBV6-3 and TRBJ2-1; possible D gene TRBD2, 6 bases. Source: whole blood, taken in connection with sensitization to the hapten diphenylcyclopropenone (DPC). The TCR originated in a man in his forties or fifties with alopecia areata. Some clones in this sample may be carry-over from other donors' samples. The CDR3 sequence is CASSYRDWFYNEQFF. The DNA of the CDR3 is TGTGCCAGCAGTTACCGGGACTGGTTCTACAATGAGCAGTTCTTC.